This TCR beta chain was retrieved from a study of blood T cells in healthy people across ages. Next came a second PCR, run for about 7 to 12 cycles, which used a sample-barcoded 5' primer along with a J-beta primer mix. Each CDR3 protein gets one entry after TCRdb re-called the 5' RACE reads with MiXCR. The profile shows about 800,000 distinct CDR3 sequences, 20% to 25% of them singletons. The CDR3 runs to 18 residues. V was clipped by 2 bases and J by 0 bases; unmatched bases: 7. Germline V CDR1 and CDR2: LGHNA, YSLEER. This clonotype was recorded a few times. These data were likewise used in another study, on T cells of mothers and their children. That source notes: cDNA synthesis used all extracted RNA, 1.5 ug per 15 ul. With unrelated pairs as the comparison, related mother-child pairs had a slightly higher overlap that was not significant.

The sequenced material came from blood. This receptor was taken from a boy aged 10-17 years in good health. V gene TRBV4-3 combines with J gene TRBJ2-6, with TRBD1 matching 7 bases. The CDR3 DNA reads TGCGCCAGCAGCCAAACGACAGGGAGCATCTCTGGGGCCAACGTCCTGACTTTC. Its translation is CASSQTTGSISGANVLTF.